This is a list of T cell receptor beta chains from one sample in a study of cytomegalovirus exposure and HLA in healthy donors. Assay used: immunoSEQ multiplex PCR; TCRdb lists only in-frame clones, some missing. The sample lists 100,000 or so clones; around three quarters were seen once. Specimen: PBMCs. The receptors were sampled from a woman aged 40 to 50 in good health and CMV-seronegative. CDR3s include the opening cysteine and the closing phenylalanine or tryptophan. D genes are given only for firm matches. Where a row states a size, it is once, few, many or the class of an expanded clone; other rows omit it.

clone_size | j_call | d_call | v_call | cdr3_aa | cdr3_nt
. | TRBJ2-2 | TRBD1 | TRBV5-1 | CASTLKDRPNTGELFF | TGCGCCAGCACCTTGAAGGACAGGCCAAACACCGGGGAGCTGTTTTTT
. | TRBJ2-7 | . | TRBV10-1 | CASPYEQYF | TGCGCCAGCCCTTACGAGCAGTACTTC
. | TRBJ2-1 | TRBD1 | TRBV27 | CASSLTGGMYNEQFF | TGTGCCAGCAGCTTGACAGGGGGGATGTACAATGAGCAGTTCTTC
once | TRBJ1-1 | . | TRBV10-3 | CAISDGRGNTEAFF | TGTGCCATCAGTGACGGCAGGGGGAACACTGAAGCTTTCTTT
. | TRBJ2-7 | TRBD2 | TRBV30 | CAWSSGLAGAGGEQYF | TGTGCCTGGAGTTCGGGACTAGCGGGAGCTGGGGGCGAGCAGTACTTC
. | TRBJ2-2 | . | TRBV19 | CASMGGGELFF | TGTGCCAGTATGGGAGGCGGGGAGCTGTTTTTT
. | TRBJ2-7 | . | TRBV7-8 | CASRSQASSYEQYF | TGTGCCAGCAGGTCACAGGCTTCCTCCTACGAGCAGTACTTC
. | TRBJ2-5 | TRBD2 | TRBV14 | CASSPYRTSGRRLGETQYF | TGTGCCAGCAGCCCCTACCGGACTAGCGGGCGACGGCTGGGGGAGACCCAGTACTTC
. | TRBJ2-1 | TRBD2 | TRBV9 | CASSVGEGPFDNEQFF | TGTGCCAGCAGCGTAGGGGAGGGACCCTTCGACAATGAGCAGTTCTTC
. | TRBJ2-1 | . | TRBV10-1 | CASSESLTGSYNEQFF | TGCGCCAGCAGTGAGTCTCTAACAGGCTCCTACAATGAGCAGTTCTTC
. | TRBJ2-7 | TRBD1 | TRBV7-9 | CASSPSTGAEQYF | TGTGCCAGCAGCCCAAGCACAGGGGCCGAGCAGTACTTC
once | TRBJ1-3 | . | TRBV6-1 | CASSESGNTIYF | TGTGCCAGCAGTGAATCGGGAAACACCATATATTTT
. | TRBJ2-7 | TRBD2 | TRBV29-1 | CSVVRLAGGPYEQYF | TGCAGCGTTGTCCGACTAGCGGGAGGGCCATACGAGCAGTACTTC
. | TRBJ2-6 | TRBD1 | TRBV9 | CASSVGQGLRGANVLTF | TGTGCCAGCAGCGTGGGACAGGGGTTGAGAGGGGCCAACGTCCTGACTTTC
. | TRBJ2-1 | TRBD2 | TRBV5-4 | CASSSGLANNEQFF | TGTGCCAGCAGCTCGGGACTAGCGAACAATGAGCAGTTCTTC
. | TRBJ2-1 | TRBD1 | TRBV19 | CASSIAGGSYNEQFF | TGTGCCAGTAGTATAGCAGGGGGATCCTACAATGAGCAGTTCTTC
. | TRBJ1-3 | TRBD1 | TRBV30 | CAWTRRTGSGGNTIYF | TGTGCCTGGACCCGGCGGACAGGGTCAGGCGGAAACACCATATATTTT
. | TRBJ2-5 | . | TRBV7-7 | CASSLATGRQETQYF | TGTGCCAGCAGCTTAGCGACAGGGAGGCAAGAGACCCAGTACTTC
. | TRBJ2-5 | . | TRBV5-1 | CASSLSSAYQETQYF | TGCGCCAGCAGCCTTTCTAGCGCCTACCAAGAGACCCAGTACTTC
. | TRBJ1-1 | TRBD1 | TRBV19 | CASSPRQGSNTEAFF | TGTGCCAGTAGTCCCCGACAGGGTAGTAATACTGAAGCTTTCTTT
. | TRBJ2-1 | TRBD2 | TRBV5-4 | CASRMTSGAYNEQFF | TGTGCCAGCAGAATGACTAGCGGTGCATACAATGAGCAGTTCTTC
. | TRBJ1-1 | TRBD1 | TRBV2 | CASQTGLMNTEAFF | TGTGCCAGTCAGACAGGGCTCATGAACACTGAAGCTTTCTTT
few | TRBJ1-1 | . | TRBV6-5 | CASSYRGTTEAFF | TGTGCCAGCAGTTACCGAGGTACCACTGAAGCTTTCTTT
. | TRBJ2-7 | TRBD1 | TRBV19 | CASSEQGATYPSSYEQYF | TGTGCCAGTAGTGAACAGGGGGCGACGTACCCTAGCTCCTACGAGCAGTACTTC
few | TRBJ2-7 | . | TRBV28 | CASSTGSHEQYF | TGTGCCAGCAGTACAGGTTCTCACGAGCAGTACTTC
. | TRBJ2-7 | TRBD2 | TRBV5-6 | CASSLAPGLAGYEQYF | TGTGCCAGCAGCTTGGCCCCGGGACTAGCGGGGTACGAGCAGTACTTC
. | TRBJ1-5 | . | TRBV5-4 | CASSLDRENQPQHF | TGTGCCAGCAGCTTGGACAGGGAGAATCAGCCCCAGCATTTT
. | TRBJ2-2 | . | TRBV10-2 | CASSRLIAGLNTGELFF | TGCGCCAGCAGCCGACTTATCGCGGGACTGAACACCGGGGAGCTGTTTTTT
. | TRBJ2-7 | . | TRBV4-3 | CASSRLYQREDYEQYF | TGCGCCAGCAGCCGACTATACCAAAGGGAGGACTACGAGCAGTACTTC
. | TRBJ1-1 | TRBD1 | TRBV10-1 | CASSESTGGGGTEAFF | TGCGCCAGCAGTGAATCGACAGGGGGAGGTGGCACTGAAGCTTTCTTT
once | TRBJ1-1 | . | TRBV4-1 | CASSQDLSRNTEAFF | TGCGCCAGCAGCCAAGACCTGTCTCGGAACACTGAAGCTTTCTTT
once | TRBJ2-6 | TRBD2 | TRBV5-1 | CASSPGRVYSGANVLTF | TGCGCCAGCAGCCCCGGGAGGGTGTACTCTGGGGCCAACGTCCTGACTTTC
. | TRBJ1-3 | TRBD1 | TRBV9 | CASSVGPGTGYSGNTIYF | TGTGCCAGCAGCGTAGGCCCTGGGACAGGGTACTCTGGAAACACCATATATTTT
few | TRBJ2-3 | TRBD2 | TRBV4-3 | CASSQDSWGGTDTQYF | TGCGCCAGCAGCCAAGACAGCTGGGGGGGGACAGATACGCAGTATTTT
medium-sized | TRBJ1-3 | . | TRBV7-6 | CASSLDWSSGNTIYF | TGTGCCAGCAGCTTAGACTGGAGCTCTGGAAACACCATATATTTT
. | TRBJ2-7 | . | TRBV4-2 | CASSQDLLAYEQYF | TGTGCCAGCAGCCAAGATCTTCTAGCCTACGAGCAGTACTTC
. | TRBJ2-2 | . | TRBV15 | CATSRQSVRDTGELFF | TGTGCCACCAGCAGGCAATCCGTCAGGGACACCGGGGAGCTGTTTTTT
once | TRBJ2-7 | TRBD1 | TRBV6-5 | CASSRDRGQPYEQYF | TGTGCCAGCAGCCGGGACAGGGGACAACCCTACGAGCAGTACTTC
. | TRBJ2-1 | TRBD1 | TRBV7-8 | CASSWGTGAYNEQFF | TGTGCCAGCAGCTGGGGGACAGGGGCCTACAATGAGCAGTTCTTC
. | TRBJ1-1 | . | TRBV28 | CASSAMNTEAFF | TGTGCCAGCAGTGCGATGAACACTGAAGCTTTCTTT
. | TRBJ2-1 | . | TRBV27 | CASKPGNGDEQFF | TGTGCCAGCAAACCGGGGAATGGAGATGAGCAGTTCTTC
. | TRBJ2-7 | TRBD2 | TRBV7-2 | CASSLSREGEQYF | TGTGCCAGCAGCTTATCCAGGGAGGGCGAGCAGTACTTC
. | TRBJ1-1 | . | TRBV5-5 | CASSRVGVVNTEAFF | TGTGCCAGCAGCCGGGTCGGGGTAGTGAACACTGAAGCTTTCTTT
. | TRBJ2-3 | . | TRBV5-4 | CASSLVGRGDTQYF | TGTGCCAGCAGCTTGGTAGGGAGAGGAGATACGCAGTATTTT
once | TRBJ2-7 | . | TRBV29-1 | CSVAVARGSYEQYF | TGCAGCGTTGCGGTGGCCAGAGGTTCCTACGAGCAGTACTTC